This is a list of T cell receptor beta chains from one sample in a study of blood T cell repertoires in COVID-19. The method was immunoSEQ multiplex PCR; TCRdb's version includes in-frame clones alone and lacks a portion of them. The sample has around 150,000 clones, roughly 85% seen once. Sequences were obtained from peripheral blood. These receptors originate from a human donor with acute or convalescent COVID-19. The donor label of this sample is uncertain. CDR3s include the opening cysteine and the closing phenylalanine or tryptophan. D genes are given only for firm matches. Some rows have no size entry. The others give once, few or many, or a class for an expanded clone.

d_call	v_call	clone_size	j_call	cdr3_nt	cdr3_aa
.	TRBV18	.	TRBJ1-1	TGTGCCAGCTCACCAGAGCTCCGTAAAGCTTTCTTT	CASSPELRKAFF
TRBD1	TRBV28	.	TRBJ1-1	TGTGCCAGCAGTGGGCCGGGACAGGGAAACACTGAAGCTTTCTTT	CASSGPGQGNTEAFF
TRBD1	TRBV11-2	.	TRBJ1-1	TGTGCCAGCAGCTCCAGGCAGGACAGGGCTCTAGGAACTGAAGCTTTCTTT	CASSSRQDRALGTEAFF
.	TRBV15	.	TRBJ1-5	TGTGCCACCAGCAGACCCTCGGGACTGAGAGATCAGCCCCAGCATTTT	CATSRPSGLRDQPQHF
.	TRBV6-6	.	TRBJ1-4	TGTGCCAGCAGTTACTCGCGGGACGGAAAGGGAAAACTGTTTTTT	CASSYSRDGKGKLFF
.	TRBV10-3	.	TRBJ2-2	TGTGCCACGCGACTAGACGCCGGGGAGCTGTTTTTT	CATRLDAGELFF
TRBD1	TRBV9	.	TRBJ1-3	TGTGCCAGCAGCGACTGGGACAGGGGGCCGTCTGGAAACACCATATATTTT	CASSDWDRGPSGNTIYF
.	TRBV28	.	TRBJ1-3	TGTGCCAGCAGTCCCGATTCAGGTGGAAACACCATATATTTT	CASSPDSGGNTIYF
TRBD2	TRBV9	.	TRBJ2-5	TGTGCCAGCAGCTCGGGGGGGACCCAAGAGACCCAGTACTTC	CASSSGGTQETQYF
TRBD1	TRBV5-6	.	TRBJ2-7	TGTGCCAGCAGCTGGGACAGGGGGAGGTACGAGCAGTACTTC	CASSWDRGRYEQYF
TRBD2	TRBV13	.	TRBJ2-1	TGTGCCAGCAGCGCGCTAGCGGGGGGGCTCTACAATGAGCAGTTCTTC	CASSALAGGLYNEQFF
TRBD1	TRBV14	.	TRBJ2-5	TGTGCCAGCAGCCCTTGGGACAGGGGACAAGAGACCCAGTACTTC	CASSPWDRGQETQYF
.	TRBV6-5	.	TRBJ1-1	TGTGCCAGCAGTTACCCCGACCTTGGAGTGGAAGCTTTCTTT	CASSYPDLGVEAFF
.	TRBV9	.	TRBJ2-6	TGTGCCAGCAGCGGGACTTTCGACGTCCTGACTTTC	CASSGTFDVLTF
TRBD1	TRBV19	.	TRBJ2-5	TGTGCCAGTAAAACACTGGCTCCGACAGGGAAGGAGACCCAGTACTTC	CASKTLAPTGKETQYF
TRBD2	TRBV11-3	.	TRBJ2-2	TGTGCCAGCAGCCATCGGGGGGGTGACACCGGGGAGCTGTTTTTT	CASSHRGGDTGELFF
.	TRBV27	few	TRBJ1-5	TGTGCCAGCAGCCTAGAGCGGCCGAGGAGCAATCAGCCCCAGCATTTT	CASSLERPRSNQPQHF
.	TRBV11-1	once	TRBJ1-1	TGTGCCAGCAGCTTACAGTCGAACACTGAAGCTTTCTTT	CASSLQSNTEAFF
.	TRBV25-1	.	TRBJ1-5	TGTGCCAGCAGTGGGCCGGGATGGGGACAGCCCCAGCATTTT	CASSGPGWGQPQHF
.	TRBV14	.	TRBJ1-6	TGTGCCAGCAGCCAGGGGCTGGCCCTCCACTTT	CASSQGLALHF
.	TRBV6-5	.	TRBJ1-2	TGTGCCAGCAGTTACTCGAAGCGGGTCAATGGCTACACCTTC	CASSYSKRVNGYTF
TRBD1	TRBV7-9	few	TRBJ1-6	TGTGCCAGCAGCCCGAGACAGGGAGAAAATTCACCCCTCCACTTT	CASSPRQGENSPLHF
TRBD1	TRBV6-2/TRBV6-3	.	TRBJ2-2	TGTGCCAGCAGCCCTTCGACAGGGGGTCAGCCGGGGGAGCTGTTTTTT	CASSPSTGGQPGELFF
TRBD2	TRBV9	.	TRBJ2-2	TGTGCCAGCAGCGTAGGCGGGGGTTCGGAGGACACCGGGGAGCTGTTTTTT	CASSVGGGSEDTGELFF
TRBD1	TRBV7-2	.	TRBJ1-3	TGTGCCAGCAGCCTGACCGGGACAGGGGGCGAAGGAAACACCATATATTTT	CASSLTGTGGEGNTIYF
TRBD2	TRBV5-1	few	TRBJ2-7	TGCGCCAGCAGCCTGAGGGGAGCGGGGTACGAGCAGTACTTC	CASSLRGAGYEQYF
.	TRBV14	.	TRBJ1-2	TGTGCCAGCAGCCCGTCCGGGACCGCCGACAGGTACACCTTC	CASSPSGTADRYTF